This is a list of T cell receptor beta chains from one sample in a study of T cells expressing NK-cell markers. From the 5' RACE reads, TCRdb lists one entry per CDR3 protein and no DNA. In all, the sample yields about 170,000 distinct CDR3 sequences. Sequencing was done on a sample of blood T cells: a sorted CD56 or NKG2C T cell subset, CD4+ or CD8+ T cells, or bulk PBMC T cells (not recorded which). The receptors come from a man aged 18 to 69 in good health. CDR3s include the opening cysteine and the closing phenylalanine or tryptophan. Each record gives: V gene, J gene, CDR3 protein.

>TRBV28|TRBJ2-7
CASRTVTGTWEQYF
>TRBV7-8|TRBJ2-1
CASSSSGGSEQFF
>TRBV6-1|TRBJ1-1
CASSDEPVPLFPEAFF
>TRBV9|TRBJ2-7
CASSVDGTSFGRYEQYF
>TRBV27|TRBJ1-5
CASSLLSPGLNNQPQHF
>TRBV6-1|TRBJ2-1
CASSEWDRVNNEQFF
>TRBV15|TRBJ1-2
CATSRDNLANYGYTF
>TRBV6-5|TRBJ2-1
CASSYKAGPTYNEQFF
>TRBV5-4|TRBJ2-3
CASSLRAEKPDTQYF
>TRBV20-1|TRBJ2-7
CSAVGLRTYEQYF
>TRBV6-1|TRBJ2-7
CASSEDDRGYSYEQYF
>TRBV9|TRBJ2-3
CASSELGRSGTQYF
>TRBV6-1|TRBJ2-7
CASSAGYGTYEQYF
>TRBV11-2|TRBJ2-7
CASSLHGQEPYEQYF
>TRBV29-1|TRBJ1-2
CSTGTANYGYTF
>TRBV11-2|TRBJ2-2
CASSVPDTGELFF
>TRBV7-9|TRBJ2-2
CASSLQGTGELFF
>TRBV7-2|TRBJ2-7
CASSLGVRYEQYF
>TRBV3-1|TRBJ1-1
CASSQGGTENTEAFF
>TRBV19|TRBJ2-7
CATSPGTVSYEQYF
>TRBV12-3/TRBV12-4|TRBJ2-1
CASSLRGGVYNEQFF
>TRBV15|TRBJ1-5
CATSRETGNNQPQHF